The 23 T cell receptor beta chains listed next were all sequenced from one sample in a study of blood T cell repertoires in COVID-19. Using immunoSEQ multiplex PCR, the repertoire was profiled, and TCRdb retains in-frame clones only, with some absent. The sample contains roughly 290,000 clones, 70% to 90% of which appear only once. Sequenced: peripheral blood. Receptors originate from a woman aged 45 to 65 who had recovered from COVID-19.

V gene TRBV29-1 combines with J gene TRBJ2-3; 12 nucleotides agree with TRBD2. The germline V gene encodes CDR1 SQVTM and CDR2 ANQGSEA. V shed 7 bases, J shed 5 bases, and the junction held 7 bases outside the gene matches. This CDR3 contains 14 residues. The CDR3: CSARLAGVLDTQYF. Written as DNA, the CDR3 is TGCAGCGCACGACTAGCGGGAGTATTAGATACGCAGTATTTT.

J is TRBJ2-1 and V is TRBV9, with a weak D call TRBD2 (5 bases). Germline V lookup: CDR1 SGDLS, CDR2 YYNGEE. CDR3 length equals 15 residues. Between the trimmed V and J ends, which lost 0 bases and 2 bases, there was a span of 9 bases. This CDR3 reads CASSVARGPYNEQFF. The DNA of the CDR3 is TGTGCCAGCAGCGTAGCCCGGGGTCCCTACAATGAGCAGTTCTTC.

The chain links TRBV7-2 to TRBJ2-3; 7 positions agree with TRBD1. V gave up 4 bases and J gave up 0 bases; unmatched junction bases: 10. The CDR3 runs 17 residues. Germline V lookup: CDR1 SGHTA, CDR2 FQGNSA. The CDR3, as DNA: TGTGCCAGCAGCTCCCGGGACAGACGACCGAGCACAGATACGCAGTATTTT. Translating gives CASSSRDRRPSTDTQYF.

V usage is TRBV24-1 and J usage is TRBJ2-2, with 10 bases lining up with TRBD1. Germline-derived CDR1 and CDR2 are KGHDR and SFDVKD. This CDR3 contains 20 residues. V was pared by 5 bases and J by 0 bases, with 14 bases of the junction left unmatched. CDR3 nucleotide sequence: TGTGCCACCAGTGGGAGTCCGGGACAGGGGCAATATTCGAACACCGGGGAGCTGTTTTTT. Its translation is CATSGSPGQGQYSNTGELFF.

The V call is TRBV19, the J call TRBJ2-7; 13 positions match TRBD2. Germline CDR1 is LNHDA and CDR2 is SQIVND (reference sequence). This CDR3 has 16 amino acids. Unmatched junction bases numbered 9, after V lost 6 bases and J lost 4 bases. The CDR3 loop is CASRGLAGSTLYEQYF. CDR3 DNA sequence: TGTGCCAGTAGGGGACTAGCGGGGTCAACTTTGTACGAGCAGTACTTC.

The chain has TRBV28 and TRBJ2-5; weak D call: TRBD1 (6 bases). The CDR3 extends over 15 amino acids. The germline V gene has CDR1 MDHEN and CDR2 SYDVKM. V lost 5 bases and J 6 bases, leaving 19 bases between the germline ends. The CDR3: CASSKNREPSQTQYF. In nucleotides, the CDR3 is TGTGCCAGCAGTAAGAACAGGGAGCCGAGTCAGACCCAGTACTTC.

The chain joins TRBV15 to TRBJ1-6, with 7 bases lining up with TRBD1. The CDR3 is 14 residues long. V trimming: 3 bases; J trimming: 7 bases; junction bases outside the gene matches: 3. The germline V gene encodes CDR1 LNHNV and CDR2 YYDKDF (reference sequence). The CDR3 reads CATSRGQTNSPLHF. The CDR3 nucleotides read TGTGCCACCAGCAGGGGACAGACAAATTCACCCCTCCACTTT. Full variable domain (remainder filled in from reference TRBV15 and TRBJ1-6): DAMVIQNPRYQVTQFGKPVTLSCSQTLNHNVMYWYQQKSSQAPKLLFHYYDKDFNNEADTPDNFQSRRPNTSFCFLDIRSPGLGDTAMYLCATSRGQTNSPLHFGNGTRLTVT.

The chain combines TRBV12-3 or TRBV12-4 with TRBJ2-1; possible D gene TRBD1, 5 bases. Trimming left V 4 bases short and J 13 bases short, with 14 bases between. This CDR3 is 12 amino acids long. CDR3 sequence reads: CASSSGARGQFF. The CDR3, as DNA: TGTGCCAGCAGTTCTGGGGCTAGAGGACAGTTCTTC.

V and J are TRBV2 and TRBJ2-1; 8 nucleotides agree with TRBD1. The length of the CDR3 is 14 residues. Germline CDR1 reads SNHLY; CDR2 reads FYNNEI. J lost 8 bases, V lost 10 bases, and 13 bases had no gene match. The CDR3 nucleotides read TGTGCCATTTCGACCCTAGACAGGGGCGATGAGCAGTTCTTC. It yields the protein CAISTLDRGDEQFF. Full variable domain (outside the CDR3, taken from reference TRBV2 and TRBJ2-1): EPEVTQTPSHQVTQMGQEVILRCVPISNHLYFYWYRQILGQKVEFLVSFYNNEISEKSEIFDDQFSVERPDGSNFTLKIRSTKLEDSAMYFCAISTLDRGDEQFFGPGTRLTVL.

In its sample, this clone was seen many times. This chain joins TRBV27 and TRBJ2-7; D is perhaps TRBD1 (6 bases). Germline loops: CDR1 MNHEY, CDR2 SMNVEV (reference sequence). The CDR3 consists of 13 residues. V was pared by 7 bases and J by 7 bases, with 17 bases between. The DNA of the CDR3 is TGTGCCAGCAAGACCCGAGGACAGACAGAGCAGTACTTC. It yields the protein CASKTRGQTEQYF.

There are a few counts of this clone. CDR3 region: CARGRGGGTEAFF. For the CDR3, the DNA is TGTGCCAGGGGCCGCGGGGGGGGGACTGAAGCTTTCTTT. The V gene is TRBV6-4, the J gene TRBJ1-1; a weak D match, TRBD1 (5 bases). The V and J ends lost 9 bases and 5 bases respectively, with 16 bases between them. The CDR3 runs to 13 residues. Germline V CDR1 and CDR2: MRHNA, SNTAGT.

V gene TRBV27 combines with J gene TRBJ2-1; TRBD1 matches at 7 bases. CDR3 size: 14 residues. Germline CDR1 reads MNHEY; CDR2 reads SMNVEV (reference sequence). J gave up 5 bases and V 6 bases, and 7 bases lay outside the gene matches. For the CDR3, the DNA is TGTGCCAGCAGAGACCCGGGACAGAACAATGAGCAGTTCTTC. It translates to CASRDPGQNNEQFF.

The chain carries TRBV9 and TRBJ2-5, with 7 bases aligning to TRBD2. V was pared by 2 bases and J by 3 bases, with 1 base of the junction left unmatched. The length of the CDR3 is 13 residues. Germline values: CDR1 SGDLS, CDR2 YYNGEE. CDR3 sequence (DNA): TGTGCCAGCAGCGTGAGCGGGGAAGAGACCCAGTACTTC. It codes for CASSVSGEETQYF.

This clone was seen many times. This sequence joins TRBV10-2 and TRBJ1-1, with D possibly matching TRBD1 (6 bases). V was clipped by 8 bases and J by 4 bases, with 11 bases between them. Germline-derived CDR1 and CDR2 are WSHSY and SAAADI. The CDR3 extends over 12 amino acids. Here the CDR3 DNA reads TGCGCCAGCTCACAGGGTCCCACTGAAGCTTTCTTT. Protein: CASSQGPTEAFF.

The V gene is TRBV6-1, the J gene TRBJ2-5; a possible D gene is TRBD1 (6 bases). Trimming pared 0 bases from V and 5 bases from J, leaving 10 bases between. Germline CDR1 MNHNS, CDR2 SASEGT. This CDR3 contains 14 residues. The CDR3 sequence is CASSEARTVETQYF. Here the CDR3 DNA reads TGTGCCAGCAGTGAAGCGCGGACAGTGGAGACCCAGTACTTC.

The chain is built from TRBV2 and TRBJ2-5; TRBD2 agrees at 13 bases. Germline V CDR1 and CDR2: SNHLY, FYNNEI. Losses at the gene ends were 5 bases for V and 5 bases for J; bases not matched to a gene: 11. The CDR3 is 17 residues long. CDR3 in amino acids: CASSSGTSGAWPETQYF. The DNA of the CDR3 is TGTGCCAGCAGTTCCGGGACTAGCGGGGCGTGGCCCGAGACCCAGTACTTC.

The chain is built from TRBV5-6 and TRBJ2-7, with D tentatively TRBD1 (5 bases). From germline, CDR1 is SGHDT and CDR2 YYEEEE. This CDR3 comprises 14 residues. Trimming cost V 1 base and J 5 bases, with 13 bases left between them. As DNA, the CDR3 is TGTGCCAGCAGCTTGCTACAGGCTGGCCACGAGCAGTACTTC. It encodes CASSLLQAGHEQYF.

The CDR3 DNA follows: TGTGCCAGCAGCCACAGGGGGCTCTATGGCTACACCTTC. It encodes CASSHRGLYGYTF. The V call is TRBV3-1 (or the pseudogene TRBV3-2), the J call TRBJ1-2; 8 bases align to TRBD1. This CDR3 region has 13 residues. Germline CDR1 is LGHDT and CDR2 is YNNKEL (reference sequence). V shed 3 bases and J 4 bases; nucleotides not matched to a gene: 1.

The V call is TRBV28, the J call TRBJ1-5; 9 nucleotides align to TRBD1. CDR3 length: 15 residues. V gave up 6 bases and J gave up 1 base; unmatched junction bases: 4. Germline values: CDR1 MDHEN, CDR2 SYDVKM. The CDR3 nucleotides read TGTGCCAGCAGAACAGGGGGCTCGAGCAATCAGCCCCAGCATTTT. Protein sequence: CASRTGGSSNQPQHF.

J is TRBJ1-1 and V is TRBV6-5; D is undetermined. The CDR3 runs to 13 residues. Germline CDR1 and CDR2: MNHEY and SVGAGI. The V gene lost 7 bases and the J gene lost 0 bases, with 9 bases spanning the gap. The DNA for the CDR3 is TGTGCCAGCACCGAGAGGATGAACACTGAAGCTTTCTTT. Protein: CASTERMNTEAFF.

This clone has only one observation. This chain connects TRBV25-1 to TRBJ2-5; D is undetermined. The CDR3 is 14 residues long. V was shortened by 2 bases and J by 0 bases, with 7 bases between the two germline ends. Germline-derived CDR1 and CDR2 are MGHDK and SYGVNS. CDR3 bases: TGTGCCAGCAGTGAACTTAGAGACCAAGAGACCCAGTACTTC. Protein product: CASSELRDQETQYF.

This sequence joins TRBV19 and TRBJ2-2; 7 nucleotides align to TRBD1. The V gene's germline CDR1 is LNHDA and CDR2 SQIVND (reference sequence). With V trimmed by 6 bases and J by 1 base, 2 bases remained unmatched. The CDR3 is 14 amino acids. In DNA, the CDR3 is TGTGCCAGTAGACGGACAGGGAACACCGGGGAGCTGTTTTTT. Protein product: CASRRTGNTGELFF.

In DNA form, the CDR3 reads TGTGCCAGCAGCTACGCTAGCGTCGGGGAGCTGTTTTTT. It encodes CASSYASVGELFF. V and J are TRBV3-1 (or the pseudogene TRBV3-2) and TRBJ2-2, with TRBD2 as a possible D gene (6 bases). The CDR3 has 13 residues. V was pared by 5 bases and J by 7 bases, with 11 bases between. Germline assignment: CDR1 LGHDT and CDR2 YNNKEL (reference sequence).